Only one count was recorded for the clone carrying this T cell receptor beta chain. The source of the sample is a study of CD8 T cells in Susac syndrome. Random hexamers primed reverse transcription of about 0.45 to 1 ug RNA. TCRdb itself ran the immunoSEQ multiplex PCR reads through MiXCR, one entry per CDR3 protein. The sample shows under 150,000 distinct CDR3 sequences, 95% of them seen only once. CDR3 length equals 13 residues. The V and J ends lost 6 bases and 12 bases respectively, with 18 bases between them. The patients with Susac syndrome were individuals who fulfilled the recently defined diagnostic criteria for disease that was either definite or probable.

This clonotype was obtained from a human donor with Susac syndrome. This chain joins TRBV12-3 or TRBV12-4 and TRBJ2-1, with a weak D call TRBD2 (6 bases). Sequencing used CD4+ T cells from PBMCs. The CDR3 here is CASRPDYQRGQFF. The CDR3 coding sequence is TGTGCCAGCAGACCGGACTACCAACGAGGGCAGTTCTTC.